The 14 T cell receptor beta chains below all came from one sample that was sequenced in a study of T cell responses to AZD1222 COVID-19 vaccine. Using immunoSEQ multiplex PCR, the repertoire was profiled, and TCRdb retains in-frame clones only, with some absent. Of 56,000 or so clones in the sample, over 70% are singletons; the top ten hold under 15%. The sample here was peripheral blood, taken on day 0 of AZD1222 vaccination. The receptors were sampled from an adult in good health.

This clone was detected only once. The V and J genes are TRBV13 and TRBJ1-2; a possible D gene is TRBD1 (5 bases). The CDR3 runs to 14 residues. Trimming cost V 4 bases and J 4 bases, with 13 bases left between them. Germline lookup yields CDR1 PRHDT and CDR2 FYEKMQ (reference sequence). The CDR3: CASSSGRGGYGYTF. CDR3 nucleotides: TGTGCCAGCAGCTCGGGTAGGGGCGGCTATGGCTACACCTTC.

The chain links TRBV6-5 to TRBJ1-6, with D unclear. Germline V gene sequence: CDR1 MNHEY, CDR2 SVGAGI. CDR3 size: 15 residues. The germline V and J ends were trimmed by 8 bases and 7 bases, with 18 bases remaining between them. CDR3 region: CASRYEPRGNSPLHF. The CDR3 DNA reads as TGTGCCAGCCGGTACGAGCCAAGAGGAAATTCACCCCTCCACTTT.

This rearrangement joins TRBV9 to TRBJ2-3; TRBD2 might be the D (7 bases). CDR3 length: 15 residues. The ends were cut back, 0 bases at V and 3 bases at J, with 11 bases in the middle. Germline CDR1 is SGDLS and CDR2 is YYNGEE. The CDR3 DNA reads TGTGCCAGCAGCGTAGCGGGGGGCGGTACAGATACGCAGTATTTT. This sequence encodes CASSVAGGGTDTQYF. The whole variable domain, remainder taken from reference TRBV9 and TRBJ2-3, is DSGVTQTPKHLITATGQRVTLRCSPRSGDLSVYWYQQSLDQGLQFLIQYYNGEERAKGNILERFSAQQFPDLHSELNLSSLELGDSALYFCASSVAGGGTDTQYFGPGTRLTVL.

The chain links TRBV11-2 to TRBJ2-1; either TRBD1 or TRBD2 may fit D (5 bases each). CDR3 length: 14 amino acids. V lost 3 bases and J 2 bases, leaving 8 bases between the germline ends. Per the germline V gene, CDR1 is SGHAT and CDR2 is FQNNGV. The CDR3, as DNA: TGTGCCAGCAGCTTCGGGACGGCCTACAATGAGCAGTTCTTC. This codes for CASSFGTAYNEQFF.

DNA of the CDR3: TGTGCCAGCAGTGCGGGTGGGAGCTACACCTTC. Its protein product is CASSAGGSYTF. J is TRBJ1-2 and V is TRBV12-3 or TRBV12-4; D ambiguous. CDR3 length: 11 residues. V lost 5 bases and J 9 bases, leaving 10 bases between the germline ends.

The chain employs TRBV11-2 and TRBJ2-3; D assignment may be TRBD1 or TRBD2 (5 bases each). CDR3 length: 16 residues. V lost 2 bases, J lost 6 bases, and 18 bases lay in between. Germline V gene data show CDR1 as SGHAT and CDR2 as FQNNGV. The CDR3 DNA follows: TGTGCCAGCAGCTTACCAAGGGGCGGGCCAGGGGATACGCAGTATTTT. It encodes CASSLPRGGPGDTQYF. The complete variable domain, with remaining parts taken from reference TRBV11-2 and TRBJ2-3, reads EAGVAQSPRYKIIEKRQSVAFWCNPISGHATLYWYQQILGQGPKLLIQFQNNGVVDDSQLPKDRFSAERLKGVDSTLKIQPAKLEDSAVYLCASSLPRGGPGDTQYFGPGTRLTVL.

This clone showed up just once. The V call is TRBV27, the J call TRBJ2-3; 11 bases line up with TRBD2. The CDR3 loop spans 17 amino acids. Trimming removed 0 bases from V and 4 bases from J; junction bases left unmatched: 6. The germline V gene encodes CDR1 MNHEY and CDR2 SMNVEV (reference sequence). CDR3 residues: CASSLSVLAGDADTQYF. In DNA, the CDR3 is TGTGCCAGCAGTTTATCGGTACTAGCGGGAGACGCAGATACGCAGTATTTT.

The rearrangement links TRBV9 to TRBJ1-4; no clear D gene. The CDR3 is 16 residues long. CDR1 and CDR2 (germline): SGDLS, YYNGEE. V was shortened by 2 bases and J by 4 bases, with 15 bases between the two germline ends. The DNA of the CDR3 is TGTGCCAGCAGCGTGGAAGGTTTGAACCGTAATGAAAAACTGTTTTTT. Amino acids: CASSVEGLNRNEKLFF.

The chain joins TRBV2 to TRBJ1-1; D is undetermined. V shed 5 bases and J shed 0 bases, with 7 bases lying between them. CDR3 length: 13 amino acids. The germline V gene has CDR1 SNHLY and CDR2 FYNNEI. The CDR3 sequence: CASSRNMNTEAFF. As DNA, the CDR3 is TGTGCCAGCAGTCGGAACATGAACACTGAAGCTTTCTTT.

The CDR3 spells CASSFSSSGRARWNEQYF. The CDR3 DNA reads TGTGCCAGCAGCTTCTCCTCTAGCGGGAGGGCCAGGTGGAACGAGCAGTACTTC. The chain joins TRBV7-9 to TRBJ2-7, with TRBD2 matching 12 bases. CDR1 is SEHNR and CDR2 is FQNEAQ in the germline V gene (reference sequence). V gave up 3 bases and J gave up 5 bases; unmatched junction bases: 14. The CDR3 consists of 18 residues.

The V call is TRBV18, the J call TRBJ2-7; possibly TRBD1 for D (6 bases). V shed 6 bases and J shed 7 bases, with 16 bases lying between them. This CDR3 is 13 amino acids long. The germline CDR1 and CDR2 sequences are KGHSH and LQKENI. Here the CDR3 reads CASSLRDKMEQYF. The CDR3 DNA reads TGTGCCAGCTCTCTTAGGGACAAGATGGAGCAGTACTTC. Using reference TRBV18 and TRBJ2-7 for the parts outside the CDR3, the full variable domain is NAGVMQNPRHLVRRRGQEARLRCSPMKGHSHVYWYRQLPEEGLKFMVYLQKENIIDESGMPKERFSAEFPKEGPSILRIQQVVRGDSAAYFCASSLRDKMEQYFGPGTRLTVT.

The CDR3 spells CASSAIAGGLGDEQFF. The CDR3 DNA reads as TGTGCCAGCTCCGCTATAGCGGGAGGGCTCGGGGATGAGCAGTTCTTC. This rearrangement joins TRBV18 to TRBJ2-1, with TRBD2 identical over 11 bases. From germline, CDR1 is KGHSH and CDR2 LQKENI. This CDR3 is 16 amino acids long. Trimming took 6 bases from V and 8 from J; bases not matched to a gene: 12.

V gene TRBV19 combines with J gene TRBJ2-5; perhaps TRBD1 as D (5 bases). The CDR3 is made up of 14 amino acids. V lost 1 base to trimming and J lost 4 bases, with 10 bases between them. CDR1 and CDR2 (germline): LNHDA, SQIVND (reference sequence). CDR3 loop: CASSIGQGSETQYF. The CDR3 nucleotides are TGTGCCAGTAGTATAGGCCAGGGATCAGAGACCCAGTACTTC.

The J gene is TRBJ2-7, the V gene TRBV14; D is ambiguous. Deletions cut 2 bases from V and 5 bases from J, with 4 bases between. This CDR3 has 11 amino acids. Germline lookup yields CDR1 SGHDN and CDR2 FVKESK. In DNA, the CDR3 is TGTGCCAGCAGCCAACACAACGAGCAGTACTTC. Amino acids: CASSQHNEQYF.